A single sample gave rise to the 32 T cell receptor beta chains below, sequenced in a study of T cell clusters in autoimmune cytopenias. TRB amplification used approximately 250 ng of peripheral blood genomic DNA. One tube held mixed TRB-A and TRB-B primer pools for touch-down PCR. Each CDR3 protein gets one entry in TCRdb, which reprocessed the multiplex PCR reads and gives no DNA. The sample features fewer than 7,500 distinct CDR3 sequences, with more than 9.5% in its top ten. The same sample was also studied in work on T cell repertoires in aging, cancer and after chemotherapy.

Sequenced sample: peripheral blood. These TCRs come from a human donor in good health.

This clonotype shows up as medium-sized (0.01 to 0.1%) by frequency. The CDR3 reads CASSLNFQSYEQYF. This chain connects TRBV5-5 to TRBJ2-7. The CDR3 is 14 amino acids. Looked up from germline, CDR1 is SGHKS and CDR2 is YYEKEE (reference sequence).

The chain recombines TRBV29-1 with TRBJ1-2; there is no DNA to check the TCRdb D call of TRBD1. Germline CDR1 SQVTM, CDR2 ANQGSEA. The CDR3 length is 13 residues. The chain's CDR3 is CSVEAGDSYGYTF.

The V and J genes are TRBV5-4 and TRBJ2-5. This CDR3 is built from 11 residues. Germline values: CDR1 SGHNT, CDR2 YYREEE (reference sequence). The chain's CDR3 is CASSLKETQYF.

This CDR3 reads CASSGGRGNQPQHF. The chain joins TRBV6-6 to TRBJ1-5; TCRdb reports TRBD1, a call that lacks DNA to check it against. This CDR3 has 14 residues. Per the germline V gene, CDR1 is MNHNY and CDR2 is SVGAGI (reference sequence).

This clonotype is deemed medium-sized by its frequency. The rearrangement links TRBV6-1 to TRBJ2-3; with no DNA, the TCRdb D assignment of TRBD2 cannot be verified. Germline CDR1 MNHNS, CDR2 SASEGT. The CDR3 spans 14 residues. Here the CDR3 reads CASNRLAGRDTQYF.

The gene calls are TRBV10-3 and TRBJ2-5. The V gene's germline CDR1 is ENHRY and CDR2 SYGVKD. The CDR3 has 15 residues. CDR3 sequence reads: CAISDRETTKLTQYF.

The chain is built from TRBV6-1 and TRBJ2-7; the TCRdb call, TRBD1, lacks DNA for checking. Germline V gene data show CDR1 as MNHNS and CDR2 as SASEGT. The CDR3 length is 13 residues. The CDR3 here is CASRTGASYEQYF.

Judged by frequency, this clonotype is medium-sized. V usage is TRBV19 and J usage is TRBJ2-3; TCRdb names TRBD1, which stays unverified in the absence of DNA. This CDR3 is built from 14 residues. Germline V CDR1 and CDR2: LNHDA, SQIVND (reference sequence). The CDR3 region is CASSFGGGTDTQYF.

The chain is built from TRBV6-5 and TRBJ2-7; checking the TCRdb D call of TRBD1 is not possible without DNA. The CDR3 contains 16 residues. Looked up from germline, CDR1 is MNHEY and CDR2 is SVGAGI. The CDR3 spells CASSYGNRGTAYEQYF.

This chain joins TRBV30 and TRBJ1-6; TCRdb's D call, TRBD1, is unchecked because there is no DNA. The CDR3 runs to 15 residues. Looked up from germline, CDR1 is GTSNPN and CDR2 is SVGIG (reference sequence). CDR3 loop: CAWSVRTVINSPLHF.

Measured by frequency, this clonotype is medium-sized (0.01 to 0.1%). The V gene is TRBV19, the J gene TRBJ1-4; TCRdb returns TRBD1, unconfirmable since there is no DNA. The CDR3 runs 14 residues. Per the germline V gene, CDR1 is LNHDA and CDR2 is SQIVND (reference sequence). CDR3 sequence: CASKTGTVDEKLFF. The whole variable domain, remainder taken from reference TRBV19 and TRBJ1-4, is DGGITQSPKYLFRKEGQNVTLSCEQNLNHDAMYWYRQDPGQGLRLIYYSQIVNDFQKGDIAEGYSVSREKKESFPLTVTSAQKNPTAFYLCASKTGTVDEKLFFGSGTQLSVL.

This chain connects TRBV6-2 or TRBV6-3 to TRBJ1-3. The CDR3 length is 14 residues. In germline, CDR1 is MNHEY, CDR2 SVGEGT. Here the CDR3 reads CASSYGSSGNTIYF.

This clonotype is labeled medium-sized (0.01 to 0.1%) based on frequency. This chain links TRBV7-9 with TRBJ2-2; the D call from TCRdb, TRBD2, cannot be confirmed without DNA. From germline, CDR1 is SEHNR and CDR2 FQNEAQ (reference sequence). This CDR3 comprises 15 residues. The CDR3 is CASSWTSGGTGELFF.

This clonotype is labeled medium-sized based on frequency. V and J are TRBV5-5 and TRBJ1-6; as DNA is missing, the TRBD1 call by TCRdb cannot be tested. The CDR3 spans 15 residues. The germline CDR1 and CDR2 sequences are SGHKS and YYEKEE (reference sequence). The CDR3 loop reads CASSFSGTQVSPLHF.

This clonotype is classed as medium-sized (0.01 to 0.1%) by frequency. The V call is TRBV5-6, the J call TRBJ2-7; checking the TCRdb D call of TRBD1 is not possible without DNA. Germline assignment: CDR1 SGHDT and CDR2 YYEEEE. The CDR3 contains 14 residues. This CDR3 is CASSLGDGNYEQYF.

The V gene is TRBV12-3 or TRBV12-4, the J gene TRBJ1-2; TCRdb selects TRBD1, and the lack of DNA leaves this call unchecked. The CDR3 is 14 amino acids. The CDR3 loop is CASSLRSDSETHTF.

Considering frequency, this clonotype is medium-sized (0.01 to 0.1%). This rearrangement joins TRBV19 to TRBJ2-5. Germline V lookup: CDR1 LNHDA, CDR2 SQIVND (reference sequence). The CDR3 runs 13 residues. CDR3: CASSLGSRETQYF.

This sequence joins TRBV19 and TRBJ1-2. Germline CDR1 LNHDA, CDR2 SQIVND (reference sequence). The CDR3 totals 14 residues. CDR3 in amino acids: CASSIPYGLYGYTF.

This clonotype is deemed medium-sized (0.01 to 0.1%) by its frequency. The chain couples TRBV27 to TRBJ1-4; lacking DNA, the TRBD1 call made by TCRdb goes unchecked. This CDR3 has 13 residues. The V gene's germline CDR1 is MNHEY and CDR2 SMNVEV (reference sequence). The CDR3 region is CASSDSPNEKLFF.

Considering frequency, this clonotype is medium-sized. The rearrangement links TRBV19 to TRBJ2-3; there is no DNA to check the TCRdb D call of TRBD1. The CDR3 totals 16 residues. The germline V gene has CDR1 LNHDA and CDR2 SQIVND (reference sequence). The CDR3 region is CASSMSGGISTDTQYF.

V gene TRBV24-1 combines with J gene TRBJ2-3; TCRdb calls TRBD1, which cannot be checked without DNA. The CDR3 totals 13 residues. From germline, CDR1 is KGHDR and CDR2 SFDVKD. Here the CDR3 reads CATSEPTGGDLYF.

The chain is built from TRBV7-6 and TRBJ2-1. The CDR3 sequence is 11 residues long. Germline CDR1 SGHVS, CDR2 FNYEAQ. CDR3: CASSTEDEQFF.

The CDR3 here is CASSRSGTSGGATDTQYF. The chain uses TRBV7-2 and TRBJ2-3; absent DNA, TCRdb's TRBD2 call cannot be checked. CDR3 length: 18 amino acids. Germline CDR1 reads SGHTA; CDR2 reads FQGNSA. Filled out from reference TRBV7-2 and TRBJ2-3, the complete variable domain reads GAGVSQSPSNKVTEKGKDVELRCDPISGHTALYWYRQSLGQGLEFLIYFQGNSAPDKSGLPSDRFSAERTGGSVSTLTIQRTQQEDSAVYLCASSRSGTSGGATDTQYFGPGTRLTVL.

V and J are TRBV10-3 and TRBJ2-3; TCRdb lists TRBD1, though no DNA is available to test this call. Germline values: CDR1 ENHRY, CDR2 SYGVKD. The CDR3 is made up of 15 amino acids. The CDR3: CAISASGSFDDTQYF.

This chain's CDR3 is CASRPDPLNTEAFF. V usage is TRBV19 and J usage is TRBJ1-1; the TRBD1 assignment by TCRdb is unverifiable without DNA. Germline V gene lookup returns CDR1 LNHDA and CDR2 SQIVND (reference sequence). The CDR3 runs 14 residues.

The chain recombines TRBV12-3 or TRBV12-4 with TRBJ2-7; TCRdb's D gene call, TRBD1, goes unchecked for lack of DNA. The CDR3 has 16 amino acids. The CDR3 sequence: CASSPAPGVWSYEQYF.

The rearrangement uses TRBV18 and TRBJ1-1; no DNA is available, so the TRBD1 call from TCRdb remains unchecked. The CDR3 is 12 residues long. CDR1 KGHSH and CDR2 LQKENI come from the germline V gene. CDR3 sequence: CASSRTNTEAFF.

The chain is built from TRBV12-3 or TRBV12-4 and TRBJ2-7; TCRdb's D call of TRBD1 is untestable without DNA. This CDR3 region has 13 residues. The CDR3 sequence: CASSFQGSYEQYF.

The CDR3 region is CASSEDAGGYYNEQFF. This chain links TRBV6-4 with TRBJ2-1. The germline V gene has CDR1 MRHNA and CDR2 SNTAGT. CDR3 size: 16 residues.

This clonotype is labeled medium-sized based on frequency. The V call is TRBV6-1, the J call TRBJ1-5. The CDR3 is 14 amino acids. Looked up from germline, CDR1 is MNHNS and CDR2 is SASEGT. CDR3 amino acids: CASSVEYSNQPQHF.

This clonotype ranks as medium-sized in terms of frequency. This chain connects TRBV30 to TRBJ1-4. Germline V gives CDR1 GTSNPN, CDR2 SVGIG (reference sequence). There are 14 residues in the CDR3. The CDR3 spells CAWGAGGINEKLFF.

This clonotype is medium-sized (0.01 to 0.1%) by frequency. The rearrangement links TRBV19 to TRBJ1-5; the D call from TCRdb, TRBD1, cannot be confirmed without DNA. The CDR3 length is 14 residues. Germline V gives CDR1 LNHDA, CDR2 SQIVND (reference sequence). The CDR3 loop is CASSIRELNQPQHF.